This entry features one T cell receptor beta chain sequence. Antigen specificity is unknown. The sample is drawn from a study of T-cell reconstitution after alpha-beta-depleted transplantation in children. The germline V gene has CDR1 SGHNT and CDR2 YYREEE (reference sequence). Trimming left V 2 bases short and J 1 base short, with 10 bases between. This CDR3 spans 15 amino acids. As it was prepared, the TCRbeta library received unique molecular identifiers. TCRdb processed the PCR reads anew with MiXCR; each CDR3 protein has one entry. The table includes about 300,000 distinct CDR3 sequences, roughly 7.8% detected once. Study results and limitations: Newly made T cells mostly supplied T-cell counts and diversity one year after transplant. It was surviving recipient T cells and thymic progenitors that gave some patients high TCRbeta diversity at day 60. Expanded clones from the graft, numbering several hundred, reportedly supplied alpha-beta T cells about two months after transplant.

The chain employs TRBV5-4 and TRBJ1-5; D is unresolved. The sample was peripheral blood, taken 360 days after TCRalphabeta/CD19-depleted stem cell transplant. The clonotype comes from a female patient between 2 and 15 years old who had a stem cell transplant for Fanconi anemia, so the T cells may come from the graft donor. In DNA, the CDR3 is TGTGCCAGCAGCTTCGGGCTCTTCAGCAATCAGCCCCAGCATTTT. Translation gives CASSFGLFSNQPQHF.